A selection of T cell receptor beta chains follows, all from one sample in a study of blood T cell repertoires in COVID-19. TCRdb keeps only in-frame clones here, not all; method: immunoSEQ multiplex PCR. The table includes about 400,000 clones, about nine tenths detected once. Input material: PBMCs or T cells enriched from blood (not recorded which). These receptors were taken from a woman in her twenties or thirties who had recovered from COVID-19. Both conserved end residues are part of each CDR3.

J,V,CDR3
TRBJ1-2,TRBV19,CASRPTATNYGYTF
TRBJ1-2,TRBV3-1/TRBV3-2,CASSQDRVGYGYTF
TRBJ2-7,TRBV7-9,CASSSELPEQYF
TRBJ1-6,TRBV18,CASSPSPQGAPYSPLHF
TRBJ2-1,TRBV28,CASSFAGGDNEQFF
TRBJ1-5,TRBV4-2,CASSQFPPQGKDNQPQHF
TRBJ1-2,TRBV7-9,CASSRRDTDGYTF
TRBJ2-7,TRBV7-9,CASSLGSGWTGVDEQYF
TRBJ1-4,TRBV15,CATSRVGEKLFF
TRBJ2-2,TRBV5-4,CASSSGTRDTGELFF
TRBJ1-2,TRBV20-1,CSASPPPGTGAGGYTF
TRBJ2-6,TRBV3-1/TRBV3-2,CASSQDWGLRTGGTGANVLTF
TRBJ2-1,TRBV18,CASSPSGRGFNEQFF
TRBJ1-5,TRBV28,CASTSNRGRFQPQHF
TRBJ2-1,TRBV30,CAWAGTSGVAYNEQFF
TRBJ1-5,TRBV4-1,CASSQATGLGNQPQHF
TRBJ2-1,TRBV7-8,CASSLARDRRGNEQFF
TRBJ2-1,TRBV7-9,CASSQYRDRGYNEQFF
TRBJ2-1,TRBV7-2,CASSLMRERQFF
TRBJ1-1,TRBV2,CASSYAKNTEAFF
TRBJ2-1,TRBV19,CASSIPLGGEQFF
TRBJ1-5,TRBV4-1,CASSQGTGNSNQPQHF
TRBJ2-3,TRBV20-1,CSASPAGGGVDTQYF
TRBJ2-7,TRBV7-8,CASSLEGATYEQYF
TRBJ1-6,TRBV5-1,CASSLEGQNSPLHF
TRBJ1-1,TRBV15,CATSRGFGWETEAFF
TRBJ2-7,TRBV28,CASSLSRQEKAYEQYF
TRBJ2-7,TRBV7-8,CASSRRVPGQGFDEQYF
TRBJ1-1,TRBV4-2,CASSPGQGQNTEAFF
TRBJ2-7,TRBV28,CASAAGLYEQYF
TRBJ2-7,TRBV12-5,CASGSGRITYEQYF
TRBJ1-5,TRBV7-2,CASSQQGAWQPQHF
TRBJ2-1,TRBV19,CASSIEGSSYNEQFF
TRBJ2-1,TRBV6-4,CASSDGGGGYNEQFF
TRBJ2-2,TRBV18,CASSPMTDGAGELFF
TRBJ1-2,TRBV9,CASSVLGQNYGYTF
TRBJ2-2,TRBV7-9,CASSSQKTANTGELFF
TRBJ1-4,TRBV4-1,CASSQEFAPGREKLFF
TRBJ2-1,TRBV7-3,CASSSQGGNEQFF
TRBJ2-7,TRBV6-5,CASKSTNYEQYF
TRBJ1-5,TRBV2,CASSGGGAVGNQPQHF
TRBJ2-7,TRBV2,CASSEVGQGEFYEQYF
TRBJ2-3,TRBV2,CASKSGGHPDTQYF
TRBJ1-6,TRBV5-1,CASSLAGGAVNSPLHF
TRBJ1-1,TRBV27,CASSLSQGVSTEAFF
TRBJ1-6,TRBV30,CAWSGVVRGSPLHF
TRBJ2-5,TRBV6-5,CASSSGTGRTQYF
TRBJ2-7,TRBV7-2,CASLDPGQGFYEQYF
TRBJ2-3,TRBV24-1,CATSGPGIGDTQYF
TRBJ1-2,TRBV20-1,CSARVGDGYTF